The 26 T cell receptor beta chains reported below all come from one sample, sequenced in a study of T cell clones after liver transplantation (dated by TCRdb to about 2019). The library relied on the immunoSEQ multiplex PCR assay. TCRdb limited this immuneACCESS table to in-frame rearrangements with V and J called. A share of clones is missing; checked studies link under half to unresolved V genes, and the rest is unexplained. The sample contains tens of thousands of clones, approximately 92% of them found a single time. Of the sample, 0.98% is held by the ten largest clones. Sequences were derived from CD4+ T cells from blood, sampled less than 28 months after liver transplant. These receptors originate from a human patient who received a liver transplant. After a transplant, the donor of the graft may account for some T cells.

The V gene is TRBV28, the J gene TRBJ2-3; 9 bases agree with TRBD1. V gave up 6 bases and J gave up 1 base; unmatched junction bases: 5. This CDR3 is 15 amino acids long. In germline, CDR1 is MDHEN, CDR2 SYDVKM. The CDR3 loop is CASRSQGAGTDTQYF. For the CDR3, the DNA is TGTGCCAGCAGATCACAGGGGGCGGGCACAGATACGCAGTATTTT.

The table lists this clone with a count of one. The rearrangement uses TRBV4-1 and TRBJ2-1; D uncertain. Trimming pared 2 bases from V and 2 bases from J, leaving 10 bases between. CDR1 is MGHRA and CDR2 is YSYEKL in the germline V gene. The CDR3 spans 15 residues. The CDR3 here is CASSQIALTYNEQFF. As DNA, the CDR3 is TGCGCCAGCAGCCAAATCGCTTTAACCTACAATGAGCAGTTCTTC.

There are a few counts of this clone. Other DNA sequences of this sample code for an identical CDR3. The chain uses TRBV29-1 and TRBJ2-4; no definite D call. Germline V gene data show CDR1 as SQVTM and CDR2 as ANQGSEA. Trimming removed 5 bases at V and 0 bases at J, with 11 bases between. There are 14 residues in the CDR3. DNA for the CDR3: TGCAGCGTTCGGGCCGCTTTAGCCAAAAACATTCAGTACTTC. Translating gives CSVRAALAKNIQYF.

The chain uses TRBV11-2 and TRBJ2-7; D is perhaps TRBD1 (6 bases). Trimming removed 2 bases at V and 3 bases at J, with 11 bases between. The CDR3 extends over 14 amino acids. The germline V gene encodes CDR1 SGHAT and CDR2 FQNNGV. CDR3 region: CASSLRGSGYEQYF. For the CDR3, the DNA is TGTGCCAGCAGCTTAAGGGGGTCAGGCTACGAGCAGTACTTC. The complete variable domain, with remaining parts taken from reference TRBV11-2 and TRBJ2-7, reads EAGVAQSPRYKIIEKRQSVAFWCNPISGHATLYWYQQILGQGPKLLIQFQNNGVVDDSQLPKDRFSAERLKGVDSTLKIQPAKLEDSAVYLCASSLRGSGYEQYFGPGTRLTVT.

This chain links TRBV2 with TRBJ2-5; 10 bases match TRBD1. The J call is doubtful: the DNA matches TRBJ2-7 better. The length of the CDR3 is 14 residues. Germline CDR1 is SNHLY and CDR2 is FYNNEI. CDR3 region: CASSSGTGAYEQYF. The DNA of the CDR3 is TGTGCCAGCAGTTCCGGGACAGGGGCCTACGAGCAGTACTTC.

V gene TRBV7-2 combines with J gene TRBJ1-4; D gene uncertain. CDR1 and CDR2 (germline): SGHTA, FQGNSA. The ends were cut back, 5 bases at V and 8 bases at J, with 15 bases in the middle. The CDR3 has 14 residues. CDR3 in DNA: TGTGCCAGCAGCGGAGGTGGATTGAGAGAAAAACTGTTTTTT. Its translation: CASSGGGLREKLFF.

The chain carries TRBV5-1 and TRBJ2-7, with a weak D call TRBD2 (8 bases). The CDR3 loop spans 15 amino acids. Deletions cut 4 bases from V and 4 bases from J, with 18 bases between. The germline gives CDR1 SGHRS, CDR2 YFSETQ. CDR3 residues: CASSPEGAGGYEQYF. The CDR3 DNA sequence: TGCGCCAGCAGCCCCGAGGGGGCGGGGGGTTACGAGCAGTACTTC.

Turning to this clone: A much larger clone differs from this one at a single base, so this may be a read error. The same CDR3 can be traced to other DNA sequences in this sample. This rearrangement joins TRBV27 to TRBJ1-2; possibly TRBD1 for D (5 bases). CDR3 length: 12 amino acids. The germline gives CDR1 MNHEY, CDR2 SMNVEV (reference sequence). The germline V and J ends were trimmed by 4 bases and 8 bases, with 11 bases remaining between them. CDR3 DNA: TGTGCCAGCAGTTCCCTCTCAGGGGGCTACACCTTC. Protein product: CASSSLSGGYTF.

The genes are TRBV5-6 and TRBJ1-3; D gene ambiguous. The V end was cut by 0 bases, the J end by 0 bases, with 7 bases between. This CDR3 has 15 amino acids. Germline lookup yields CDR1 SGHDT and CDR2 YYEEEE. The CDR3 bases are TGTGCCAGCAGCTTGGAACCGATCTCTGGAAACACCATATATTTT. This encodes CASSLEPISGNTIYF.

The genes are TRBV6-1 and TRBJ2-7, with D possibly being TRBD1 (5 bases). This CDR3 is built from 14 residues. Germline loops: CDR1 MNHNS, CDR2 SASEGT. V lost 1 base and J lost 3, with 10 bases in between. The CDR3 spells CASSEGGIIYEQYF. For the CDR3, the DNA is TGTGCCAGCAGTGAAGGGGGCATTATCTACGAGCAGTACTTC.

The chain is built from TRBV19 and TRBJ1-1; no firm D call. Germline loops: CDR1 LNHDA, CDR2 SQIVND (reference sequence). CDR3 size: 13 residues. Trimming removed 3 bases at V and 3 bases at J, with 8 bases between. The CDR3 is CASSMKGDTEAFF. The CDR3 DNA is TGTGCCAGTAGTATGAAAGGAGACACTGAAGCTTTCTTT. Supplemented by reference TRBV19 and TRBJ1-1, the full variable domain reads DGGITQSPKYLFRKEGQNVTLSCEQNLNHDAMYWYRQDPGQGLRLIYYSQIVNDFQKGDIAEGYSVSREKKESFPLTVTSAQKNPTAFYLCASSMKGDTEAFFGQGTRLTVV.

This chain links TRBV7-2 with TRBJ1-1; D gene unclear. V lost 1 base and J 5 bases, leaving 8 bases between the germline ends. The CDR3 length is 13 residues. From germline, CDR1 is SGHTA and CDR2 FQGNSA. The CDR3 is CASSLGGGTEAFF. CDR3 nucleotide sequence: TGTGCCAGCAGCTTAGGGGGAGGGACTGAAGCTTTCTTT.

The chain uses TRBV7-2 and TRBJ2-7, with 7 bases fitting TRBD2. J lost 4 bases, V lost 5 bases, and 8 bases had no gene match. The CDR3 has 14 amino acids. From germline, CDR1 is SGHTA and CDR2 FQGNSA. CDR3 loop: CASSAAGTTYEQYF. Written as DNA, the CDR3 is TGTGCCAGCAGCGCCGCTGGGACTACTTACGAGCAGTACTTC.

The chain combines TRBV28 with TRBJ2-7, with D possibly called TRBD1 or TRBD2 (5 bases each). CDR1 and CDR2 (germline): MDHEN, SYDVKM. V lost 8 bases and J lost 2, with 16 bases in between. The CDR3 consists of 14 residues. The CDR3 protein is CASGTFRDTYEQYF. CDR3 DNA sequence: TGTGCCAGCGGGACGTTCAGGGATACCTACGAGCAGTACTTC.

The gene calls are TRBV27 and TRBJ1-2; D is ambiguous. V was shortened by 5 bases and J by 0 bases, with 7 bases between the two germline ends. This CDR3 has 13 residues. From germline, CDR1 is MNHEY and CDR2 SMNVEV (reference sequence). DNA of the CDR3: TGTGCCAGCAGTGTCAGAGCTAACTATGGCTACACCTTC. It specifies CASSVRANYGYTF.

The CDR3 bases are TGTGCCAGCAGGCAGTCTAGCGGGAGAGGCGCGCAGTATTTT. Translating gives CASRQSSGRGAQYF. V and J are TRBV2 and TRBJ2-3; 10 bases match TRBD2. Germline CDR1 and CDR2: SNHLY and FYNNEI. CDR3 size: 14 residues. V shed 6 bases and J 10 bases; nucleotides not matched to a gene: 10. Combining the CDR3 with reference TRBV2 and TRBJ2-3 gives the whole variable domain EPEVTQTPSHQVTQMGQEVILRCVPISNHLYFYWYRQILGQKVEFLVSFYNNEISEKSEIFDDQFSVERPDGSNFTLKIRSTKLEDSAMYFCASRQSSGRGAQYFGPGTRLTVL.

This chain joins TRBV5-1 and TRBJ2-7; D might be TRBD2 (6 bases). CDR3 length: 13 residues. V lost 4 bases, J lost 3 bases, and 11 bases lay in between. Germline loops: CDR1 SGHRS, CDR2 YFSETQ. CDR3: CASSQGGSYEQYF. Here the CDR3 DNA reads TGCGCCAGCAGCCAGGGAGGCAGCTACGAGCAGTACTTC. The whole variable domain, filled in from reference TRBV5-1 and TRBJ2-7, reads KAGVTQTPRYLIKTRGQQVTLSCSPISGHRSVSWYQQTPGQGLQFLFEYFSETQRNKGNFPGRFSGRQFSNSRSEMNVSTLELGDSALYLCASSQGGSYEQYFGPGTRLTVT.

The chain carries TRBV9 and TRBJ2-3; D perhaps matches TRBD1 (6 bases). The CDR3 totals 15 residues. V lost 5 bases and J lost 0, with 13 bases in between. The germline CDR1 and CDR2 sequences are SGDLS and YYNGEE. CDR3 loop: CASRPGTKSTDTQYF. CDR3 in DNA: TGTGCCAGCAGGCCCGGGACAAAAAGCACAGATACGCAGTATTTT.

This clone came up a few times. The gene calls are TRBV19 and TRBJ1-2; possibly TRBD1 for D (5 bases). Germline lookup yields CDR1 LNHDA and CDR2 SQIVND (reference sequence). The CDR3 has 14 residues. Trimming cost V 4 bases and J 1 base, with 10 bases left between them. The CDR3 loop reads CASSRDGINYGYTF. CDR3 DNA: TGTGCCAGTAGTAGGGACGGGATTAACTATGGCTACACCTTC.

The chain employs TRBV5-4 and TRBJ2-5, with TRBD2 identical over 9 bases. V was clipped by 0 bases and J by 5 bases; unmatched bases: 8. This CDR3 has 16 residues. The V gene's germline CDR1 is SGHNT and CDR2 YYREEE (reference sequence). In DNA form, the CDR3 reads TGTGCCAGCAGCTTGGACGCGGGAGGGCCCGGGGAGACCCAGTACTTC. Its translation: CASSLDAGGPGETQYF. The full variable domain, rest sourced from reference TRBV5-4 and TRBJ2-5, is ETGVTQSPTHLIKTRGQQVTLRCSSQSGHNTVSWYQQALGQGPQFIFQYYREEENGRGNFPPRFSGLQFPNYSSELNVNALELDDSALYLCASSLDAGGPGETQYFGPGTRLLVL.

The V and J genes are TRBV10-3 and TRBJ2-7, with unresolved D. In germline, CDR1 is ENHRY, CDR2 SYGVKD. The CDR3 contains 14 residues. The V end was cut by 6 bases, the J end by 2 bases, with 14 bases between. CDR3 amino acids: CAISSDFGAYEQYF. In nucleotides, the CDR3 is TGTGCCATCAGCTCTGACTTTGGGGCCTACGAGCAGTACTTC.

The chain uses TRBV11-3 and TRBJ2-7; D remains ambiguous. The CDR3 has 13 amino acids. The germline V and J ends were trimmed by 1 base and 4 bases, with 8 bases remaining between them. The germline gives CDR1 SGHNT, CDR2 YENEEA. CDR3 DNA sequence: TGTGCCAGCAGCTTAGGTGGCAGTTACGAGCAGTACTTC. This sequence encodes CASSLGGSYEQYF.

CDR3 amino acids: CASSYRGLQETQYF. The CDR3 bases are TGTGCCAGCAGTTACCGTGGCCTACAAGAGACCCAGTACTTC. V is TRBV6-5 and J is TRBJ2-5; no clear D. This CDR3 region has 14 residues. Germline assignment: CDR1 MNHEY and CDR2 SVGAGI. V shed 2 bases and J shed 2 bases, with 9 bases lying between them.

J is TRBJ2-7 and V is TRBV27, with a tentative D call TRBD2 (6 bases). This CDR3 is built from 14 residues. V was clipped by 8 bases and J by 0 bases, with 14 bases between them. CDR1 and CDR2 from the germline V gene are MNHEY and SMNVEV (reference sequence). The CDR3 region has the DNA TGTGCCAGCTCAGGCGGCGGGACCTCCTACGAGCAGTACTTC. This sequence encodes CASSGGGTSYEQYF.

The chain links TRBV5-6 to TRBJ1-5; 7 bases fit TRBD1. The V gene end was trimmed by 2 bases and the J gene end by 3 bases; junction bases not matched to a gene: 5. This CDR3 region has 15 residues. CDR1 is SGHDT, CDR2 YYEEEE, per germline. The CDR3 DNA reads as TGTGCCAGCAGCTTCACAGGGGAGGTCAATCAGCCCCAGCATTTT. Translated: CASSFTGEVNQPQHF.

The chain couples TRBV2 to TRBJ2-3; TRBD1 or TRBD2 may be the D gene (5 bases each). Per the germline V gene, CDR1 is SNHLY and CDR2 is FYNNEI. Trimming cost V 6 bases and J 0 bases, with 19 bases left between them. The CDR3 has 17 amino acids. The CDR3 DNA sequence: TGTGCCAGCAGAGCTACCACCCCTCGGGACAGCACAGATACGCAGTATTTT. Translation: CASRATTPRDSTDTQYF. The variable domain in full, with the rest retrieved from reference TRBV2 and TRBJ2-3, is EPEVTQTPSHQVTQMGQEVILRCVPISNHLYFYWYRQILGQKVEFLVSFYNNEISEKSEIFDDQFSVERPDGSNFTLKIRSTKLEDSAMYFCASRATTPRDSTDTQYFGPGTRLTVL.